This is a list of T cell receptor beta chains from one sample in a study of blood T cells in healthy people across ages. TCRdb recomputed calls from the 5' RACE reads with MiXCR, one row per CDR3 protein. This repertoire shows about 930,000 distinct CDR3 sequences, approximately 32% found once; its top ten account for about 10%. These data also formed part of another study, on T cells of mothers and their children.

Material: blood. These receptors came from a woman between 40 and 55 years old in good health. CDR3s include the opening cysteine and the closing phenylalanine or tryptophan. The order of the fields is V gene, J gene, clone size, D gene, CDR3 protein, CDR3 DNA. A D gene is named only where the DNA matches it firmly. Not every row has a clone size; where given, it reads once, few, many or a size class.

V gene: TRBV7-4; J gene: TRBJ2-5; clone size: many; D gene: NA; CDR3 protein: CASSSGTRDGETQYF; CDR3 DNA: TGTGCCAGCAGCTCCGGGACAAGGGACGGAGAGACCCAGTACTTC
V gene: TRBV4-1; J gene: TRBJ2-2; clone size: NA; D gene: TRBD2; CDR3 protein: CASSLRGGTTNTGELFF; CDR3 DNA: TGCGCCAGCAGCCTTCGTGGTGGGACTACGAACACCGGGGAGCTGTTTTTT
V gene: TRBV28; J gene: TRBJ1-1; clone size: NA; D gene: NA; CDR3 protein: CASSFSGGTEVFF; CDR3 DNA: TGTGCCAGCAGTTTCTCGGGTGGCACTGAAGTTTTCTTT
V gene: TRBV20-1; J gene: TRBJ1-2; clone size: NA; D gene: NA; CDR3 protein: CSAVPGPWGDYGYIF; CDR3 DNA: TGCAGTGCTGTCCCGGGGCCCTGGGGTGACTATGGCTACATCTTC
V gene: TRBV5-1; J gene: TRBJ2-3; clone size: NA; D gene: NA; CDR3 protein: CASSSTVADTQYF; CDR3 DNA: TGCGCCAGCAGCTCGACTGTCGCAGATACGCAGTATTTT
V gene: TRBV7-2; J gene: TRBJ2-1; clone size: NA; D gene: NA; CDR3 protein: CASSLAGDGTGSSYNEQFF; CDR3 DNA: TGTGCCAGCAGCTTAGCCGGGGATGGAACTGGTAGCTCCTACAATGAGCAGTTCTTC
V gene: TRBV10-3; J gene: TRBJ1-2; clone size: many; D gene: NA; CDR3 protein: CAISESTGYGYTF; CDR3 DNA: TGTGCCATCAGTGAGTCGACAGGCTATGGCTACACCTTC
V gene: TRBV20-1; J gene: TRBJ2-7; clone size: many; D gene: TRBD2; CDR3 protein: CSAKERGAPYEQYF; CDR3 DNA: TGCAGTGCAAAAGAGCGGGGGGCCCCCTACGAGCAGTACTTC
V gene: TRBV12-3/TRBV12-4; J gene: TRBJ2-7; clone size: many; D gene: TRBD2; CDR3 protein: CASSSASGGSYEQYF; CDR3 DNA: TGTGCCAGCAGTTCCGCTAGCGGTGGCTCCTACGAGCAGTACTTC
V gene: TRBV15; J gene: TRBJ2-1; clone size: many; D gene: NA; CDR3 protein: CATSRVTSGYNEQFF; CDR3 DNA: TGTGCCACCAGCAGGGTCACATCGGGGTACAATGAGCAGTTCTTC
V gene: TRBV7-9; J gene: TRBJ2-7; clone size: NA; D gene: NA; CDR3 protein: CASSDRGGGIYEQYF; CDR3 DNA: TGTGCCAGCAGCGATAGGGGGGGGGGTATCTACGAGCAGTACTTC
V gene: TRBV6-5; J gene: TRBJ1-2; clone size: NA; D gene: TRBD1; CDR3 protein: CASKGQNYGYTF; CDR3 DNA: TGTGCCAGCAAGGGACAGAACTACGGCTACACCTTC
V gene: TRBV5-1; J gene: TRBJ1-6; clone size: NA; D gene: TRBD1; CDR3 protein: CASSSQGARSSPLHF; CDR3 DNA: TGCGCCAGCAGCTCCCAGGGGGCGCGAAGTTCACCCCTCCACTTT
V gene: TRBV20-1; J gene: TRBJ1-6; clone size: few; D gene: NA; CDR3 protein: CSAIIVAGYNSPLHF; CDR3 DNA: TGCAGTGCTATAATAGTCGCAGGTTATAATTCACCCCTCCACTTT
V gene: TRBV19; J gene: TRBJ1-1; clone size: few; D gene: NA; CDR3 protein: CASNFNTEAFF; CDR3 DNA: TGTGCCAGTAATTTTAACACTGAAGCTTTCTTT
V gene: TRBV27; J gene: TRBJ2-1; clone size: few; D gene: NA; CDR3 protein: CASRRDRSYNERFF; CDR3 DNA: TGTGCCAGCAGACGGGACCGGTCCTACAATGAGCGGTTCTTC
V gene: TRBV7-9; J gene: TRBJ1-2; clone size: many; D gene: NA; CDR3 protein: CASSLGAGRGYTF; CDR3 DNA: TGTGCCAGCAGCTTAGGGGCAGGGAGAGGCTACACCTTC
V gene: TRBV7-2; J gene: TRBJ2-7; clone size: many; D gene: NA; CDR3 protein: CASSHYSGPSYEQYF; CDR3 DNA: TGTGCCAGCAGCCATTATTCAGGGCCCTCCTACGAGCAGTACTTC
V gene: TRBV4-2; J gene: TRBJ2-7; clone size: many; D gene: TRBD1; CDR3 protein: CASSQDTGTGAYEQYF; CDR3 DNA: TGTGCCAGCAGCCAAGACACCGGGACAGGGGCCTACGAGCAGTACTTC
V gene: TRBV28; J gene: TRBJ1-2; clone size: many; D gene: TRBD1; CDR3 protein: CASSATGVPNYGYTF; CDR3 DNA: TGTGCCAGCAGCGCCACAGGGGTACCTAACTATGGCTACACCTTC
V gene: TRBV15; J gene: TRBJ1-3; clone size: few; D gene: NA; CDR3 protein: CATSRDRSSGNTIYF; CDR3 DNA: TGTGCCACCAGCAGAGACAGGAGCTCTGGAAACACCATATATTTT
V gene: TRBV5-1; J gene: TRBJ2-1; clone size: NA; D gene: TRBD2; CDR3 protein: CASSRRTSGGNNEQFF; CDR3 DNA: TGCGCCAGCAGCAGAAGGACTAGCGGGGGAAACAATGAGCAGTTCTTC
V gene: TRBV5-1; J gene: TRBJ2-7; clone size: many; D gene: NA; CDR3 protein: CASSVRTDPYEQYF; CDR3 DNA: TGCGCCAGCAGCGTGAGGACAGACCCCTACGAGCAGTACTTC
V gene: TRBV29-1; J gene: TRBJ1-2; clone size: many; D gene: NA; CDR3 protein: CGASRGNYGYTF; CDR3 DNA: TGCGGGGCCAGTCGAGGGAACTATGGCTACACCTTC
V gene: TRBV29-1; J gene: TRBJ1-2; clone size: NA; D gene: NA; CDR3 protein: CSVERPPNYGYTF; CDR3 DNA: TGCAGCGTTGAGCGTCCACCTAACTATGGCTACACCTTC
V gene: TRBV15; J gene: TRBJ1-1; clone size: NA; D gene: TRBD1; CDR3 protein: CATSRGGTGGTEAFF; CDR3 DNA: TGTGCCACCAGCAGAGGGGGGACAGGGGGGACTGAAGCTTTCTTT
V gene: TRBV27; J gene: TRBJ2-7; clone size: many; D gene: NA; CDR3 protein: CASIPFGGDLRYSYEQYF; CDR3 DNA: TGTGCCAGCATCCCGTTCGGGGGAGATCTTCGATACTCCTACGAGCAGTACTTC
V gene: TRBV7-9; J gene: TRBJ2-1; clone size: few; D gene: TRBD2; CDR3 protein: CASSFERGNSNEQFF; CDR3 DNA: TGTGCCAGCAGCTTTGAGCGGGGGAATTCCAATGAGCAGTTCTTC
V gene: TRBV20-1; J gene: TRBJ2-2; clone size: few; D gene: NA; CDR3 protein: CSAGPVGVDTGELFF; CDR3 DNA: TGCAGTGCTGGCCCGGTTGGGGTAGACACCGGGGAGCTGTTTTTT
V gene: TRBV7-2; J gene: TRBJ1-5; clone size: NA; D gene: NA; CDR3 protein: CASSPGTQASQHF; CDR3 DNA: TGTGCCAGCAGCCCTGGAACCCAGGCTAGCCAGCATTTT
V gene: TRBV20-1; J gene: TRBJ2-6; clone size: many; D gene: TRBD2; CDR3 protein: CSARGPTLAGFSGANVLTF; CDR3 DNA: TGCAGTGCTAGGGGGCCTACACTAGCGGGGTTTTCTGGGGCCAACGTCCTGACTTTC
V gene: TRBV14; J gene: TRBJ1-1; clone size: few; D gene: NA; CDR3 protein: CASSRPSGGGVTEAFF; CDR3 DNA: TGTGCCAGCAGCCGCCCCTCCGGGGGTGGGGTCACTGAAGCTTTCTTT
V gene: TRBV5-1; J gene: TRBJ1-6; clone size: NA; D gene: NA; CDR3 protein: CASSLEGPSYNSPLHF; CDR3 DNA: TGCGCCAGCAGCTTGGAGGGGCCGTCCTATAATTCACCCCTCCACTTT
V gene: TRBV9; J gene: TRBJ1-1; clone size: NA; D gene: TRBD1; CDR3 protein: CASSETTGVLPFF; CDR3 DNA: TGTGCCAGCAGCGAAACGACAGGGGTTTTGCCTTTCTTT
V gene: TRBV14; J gene: TRBJ2-3; clone size: few; D gene: TRBD2; CDR3 protein: CASSSRGIAGHTQYF; CDR3 DNA: TGTGCCAGCAGCTCACGGGGGATAGCGGGGCATACGCAGTATTTT
V gene: TRBV2; J gene: TRBJ1-4; clone size: few; D gene: NA; CDR3 protein: CASAGTRNEKLFF; CDR3 DNA: TGTGCCAGCGCCGGGACAAGGAATGAAAAACTGTTTTTT
V gene: TRBV9; J gene: TRBJ2-1; clone size: NA; D gene: NA; CDR3 protein: CASSVDTGLGNEQFF; CDR3 DNA: TGTGCCAGCAGCGTAGACACAGGGCTGGGTAATGAGCAGTTCTTC
V gene: TRBV20-1; J gene: TRBJ2-2; clone size: NA; D gene: TRBD2; CDR3 protein: CSARVTSGTTGELFF; CDR3 DNA: TGCAGTGCTAGAGTGACTAGCGGGACCACCGGGGAGCTGTTTTTT
V gene: TRBV20-1; J gene: TRBJ1-6; clone size: NA; D gene: NA; CDR3 protein: CSAQRKGNSPLHF; CDR3 DNA: TGCAGTGCTCAGAGGAAGGGAAATTCACCCCTCCACTTT
V gene: TRBV29-1; J gene: TRBJ2-4; clone size: NA; D gene: TRBD2; CDR3 protein: CSVDTTSVHEQYF; CDR3 DNA: TGCAGCGTTGATACGACTAGCGTGCATGAGCAGTACTTC
V gene: TRBV12-5; J gene: TRBJ1-2; clone size: NA; D gene: NA; CDR3 protein: CASGTSRGLHGYTF; CDR3 DNA: TGTGCTAGTGGCACCAGCCGCGGGTTGCATGGTTACACCTTC
V gene: TRBV25-1; J gene: TRBJ1-2; clone size: few; D gene: NA; CDR3 protein: CASSEYEDITPYGYTF; CDR3 DNA: TGTGCCAGCAGTGAATATGAGGACATCACTCCCTATGGCTACACCTTC
V gene: TRBV10-3; J gene: TRBJ1-2; clone size: few; D gene: TRBD1; CDR3 protein: CAINSPDRATGGYTF; CDR3 DNA: TGTGCCATCAATTCCCCGGACAGGGCCACCGGTGGCTACACCTTC
V gene: TRBV29-1; J gene: TRBJ1-5; clone size: many; D gene: NA; CDR3 protein: CSVVDRRSQPQHF; CDR3 DNA: TGCAGCGTAGTCGACAGGAGAAGTCAGCCCCAGCATTTT
V gene: TRBV29-1; J gene: TRBJ2-1; clone size: many; D gene: NA; CDR3 protein: CSALTVVGEQFF; CDR3 DNA: TGCAGCGCCCTGACGGTAGTCGGTGAGCAGTTCTTC